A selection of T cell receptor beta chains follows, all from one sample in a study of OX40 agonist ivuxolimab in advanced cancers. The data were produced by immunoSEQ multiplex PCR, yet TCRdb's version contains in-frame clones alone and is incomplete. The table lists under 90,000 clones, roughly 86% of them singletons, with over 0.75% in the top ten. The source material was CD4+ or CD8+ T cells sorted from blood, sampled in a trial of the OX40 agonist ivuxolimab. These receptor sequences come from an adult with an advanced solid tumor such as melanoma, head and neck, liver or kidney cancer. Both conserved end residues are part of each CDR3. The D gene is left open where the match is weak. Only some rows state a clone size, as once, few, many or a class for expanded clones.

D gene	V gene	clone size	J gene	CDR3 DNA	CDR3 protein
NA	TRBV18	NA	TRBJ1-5	TGTGCCAGCTCACCTGGGGCAGGGAATCAGCCCCAGCATTTT	CASSPGAGNQPQHF
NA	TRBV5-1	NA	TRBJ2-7	TGCGCCAGCAGCCTGCTAGGTCAGGGGTCTGAAGAGCAGTACTTC	CASSLLGQGSEEQYF
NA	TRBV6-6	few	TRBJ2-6	TGTGCCAGCACCCATACAGGCAGCTCTGGGGCCAACGTCCTGACTTTC	CASTHTGSSGANVLTF
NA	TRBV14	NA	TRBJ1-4	TGTGCCAGCAGCGGCGGCCTCCCCGGGGAAAAACTGTTTTTT	CASSGGLPGEKLFF
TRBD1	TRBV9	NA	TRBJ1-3	TGTGCCAGCAGCGTCGAGGGACAGGGGGCGTCTGGAAACACCATATATTTT	CASSVEGQGASGNTIYF
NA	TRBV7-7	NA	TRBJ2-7	TGTGCCAGCAGCTTAGGAGGGAGAAGCTCCTACGAGCAGTACTTC	CASSLGGRSSYEQYF
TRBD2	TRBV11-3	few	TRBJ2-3	TGTGCCAGCAGCTTACGGACTAGCGGGAGGGGCACAGATACGCAGTATTTT	CASSLRTSGRGTDTQYF
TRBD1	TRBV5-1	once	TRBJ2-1	TGCGCCAGCAGCCCCGGGACAGACCTCTACAATGAGCAGTTCTTC	CASSPGTDLYNEQFF
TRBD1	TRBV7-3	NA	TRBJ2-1	TGTGCCAGCAGCTTACGAGGGACAGCCTACAATGAGCAGTTCTTC	CASSLRGTAYNEQFF
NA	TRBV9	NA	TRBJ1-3	TGTGCCAGCAGCTTCAAGACTGGAAACACCATATATTTT	CASSFKTGNTIYF
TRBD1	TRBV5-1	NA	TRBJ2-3	TGCGCCAGCAGCTCGGACAGGGGATCGGTAGATACGCAGTATTTT	CASSSDRGSVDTQYF
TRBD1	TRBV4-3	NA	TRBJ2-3	TGCGCCAGCAGCCAAGGAGCGGCAGGGGGCGATACGCAGTATTTT	CASSQGAAGGDTQYF
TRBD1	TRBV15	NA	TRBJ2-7	TGTGCCACCAGCAGAGATCGACAGGGGATTCGGTACTTC	CATSRDRQGIRYF
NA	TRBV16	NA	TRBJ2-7	TGTGCCAGCAGCCAATCGGGGGTTCCAACCTACGAGCAGTACTTC	CASSQSGVPTYEQYF
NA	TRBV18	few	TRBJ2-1	TGTGCCAGCTCACCTCTGAGGGGGAGGGAGCAGTTCTTC	CASSPLRGREQFF
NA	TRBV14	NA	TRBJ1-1	TGTGCCAGCAGCCAAAGTAGCGGCCGAGGAGCTTTCTTT	CASSQSSGRGAFF
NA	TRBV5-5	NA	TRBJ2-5	TGTGCCAGCAGCCTGGGGGACCTTGGGACCCAGTACTTC	CASSLGDLGTQYF
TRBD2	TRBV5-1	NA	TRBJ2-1	TGCGCCAGCAGGCACCCTAGCGGGAGCTCCTACAATGAGCAGTTCTTC	CASRHPSGSSYNEQFF
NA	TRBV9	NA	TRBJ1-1	TGTGCCAGCAGCGGCGGGGTTCGGGACACTGAAGCTTTCTTT	CASSGGVRDTEAFF
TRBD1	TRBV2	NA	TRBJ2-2	TGTGCCAGCAGGGTACAGGGGACCGGGGAGCTGTTTTTT	CASRVQGTGELFF
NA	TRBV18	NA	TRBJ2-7	TGTGCCAGCTCACAAGGACAGCTCAAAACCTACGAGCAGTACTTC	CASSQGQLKTYEQYF
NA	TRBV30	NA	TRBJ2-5	TGTGCCTGGAGTGGGCAGGGGAAGACCCAGTACTTC	CAWSGQGKTQYF
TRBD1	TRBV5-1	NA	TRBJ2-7	TGCGCCAGCAGCTTAAGGACAGGGGAAGGGGCCGAGCAGTACTTC	CASSLRTGEGAEQYF
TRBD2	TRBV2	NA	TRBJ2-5	TGTGCCAGCACTAACCGGGGGGGCAGAGAAGAGACCCAGTACTTC	CASTNRGGREETQYF
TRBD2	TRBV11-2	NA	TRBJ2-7	TGTGCCAGCAGTTGGAGTAGCGGGGGGTCCTTTACGAAGGACTTC	CASSWSSGGSFTKDF
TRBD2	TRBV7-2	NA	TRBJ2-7	TGTGCCAGCAGCCCTAGCTCGGCTAGCGGGAGTTACGAGCAGTACTTC	CASSPSSASGSYEQYF
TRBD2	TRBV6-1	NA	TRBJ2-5	TGTGCCAGCAGTGAAGATGGGGGACTAGCGGCCCCCCAGTACTTC	CASSEDGGLAAPQYF
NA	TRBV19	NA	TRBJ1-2	TGTGCCAGTAGTATAGTACGGCCAGGGAGGAACTATGGCTACACCTTC	CASSIVRPGRNYGYTF
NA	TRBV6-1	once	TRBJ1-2	TGTGCCAGCAGTGATGAGTGGTCGGGCTATGGCTACACCTTC	CASSDEWSGYGYTF
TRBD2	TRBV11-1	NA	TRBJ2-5	TGTGCCAGCAGCCAAATGGTGACTAGCGGGGGGTCTGAGACCCAGTACTTC	CASSQMVTSGGSETQYF
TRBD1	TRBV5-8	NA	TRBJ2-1	TGTGCCAGCAGCGCCGGACAGGGGGGATTGAGTGAGCAGTTCTTC	CASSAGQGGLSEQFF
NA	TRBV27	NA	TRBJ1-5	TGTGCCAGCAGTTTGGTGGGTCGGAATCAGCCCCAGCATTTT	CASSLVGRNQPQHF
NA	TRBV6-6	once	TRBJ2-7	TGTGCCAGCAAACAGGTTTCCTCCTACGAGCAGTACTTC	CASKQVSSYEQYF
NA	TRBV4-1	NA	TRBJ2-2	TGCGCCAGCAGCCAAGGGTGGGGTTTGGTCGGGGAGCTGTTTTTT	CASSQGWGLVGELFF
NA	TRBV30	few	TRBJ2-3	TGTGCCTGGAGTCGCTCCACAGATACGCAGTATTTT	CAWSRSTDTQYF
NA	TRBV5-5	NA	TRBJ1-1	TGTGCCAGCAGCGCTAATGGCAGGAGCACTGAAGCTTTCTTT	CASSANGRSTEAFF
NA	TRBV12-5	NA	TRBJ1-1	TGTGCTAGTGGTCCGACGGGACACCGGAACACTGAAGCTTTCTTT	CASGPTGHRNTEAFF
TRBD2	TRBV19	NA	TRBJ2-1	TGTGCCAGTCGACCTTCGCTCGGGACTAGCGGGAGTTCTTTGAGCTATGAGCAGTTCTTC	CASRPSLGTSGSSLSYEQFF
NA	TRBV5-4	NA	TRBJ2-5	TGTGCCAGCAGCTCAGGGGGGCCAGCGGGAGTCATAAAGACCCAGTACTTC	CASSSGGPAGVIKTQYF
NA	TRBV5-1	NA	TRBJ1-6	TGCACCAGCAGCGACGGGACGGTTAATTCACCCCTCCACTTT	CTSSDGTVNSPLHF
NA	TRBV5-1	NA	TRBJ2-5	TGCGCCAGCAGCCCGGGGGAGATACAAGAGACCCAGTACTTC	CASSPGEIQETQYF
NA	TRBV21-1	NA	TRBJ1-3	TGTGCCAGCAGTCGCTCAGGGACTGGAAACACCATATATTTT	CASSRSGTGNTIYF
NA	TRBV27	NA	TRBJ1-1	TGTGCCAGCAGTTATTCGGGCAGGAACACTGAAGCTTTCTTT	CASSYSGRNTEAFF
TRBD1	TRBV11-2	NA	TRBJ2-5	TGTGCCAGCAGCTCCTGGACAGGGGGGGAGACCCAGTACTTC	CASSSWTGGETQYF